The present entry profiles one T cell receptor beta chain with its context. The V end was cut by 8 bases, the J end by 4 bases, with 17 bases between. Germline V lookup: CDR1 WSHSY, CDR2 SAAADI. The CDR3 contains 14 residues. Unique molecular identifiers were affixed to single, distinct cDNA molecules. Each CDR3 protein gets one entry after TCRdb re-called the 5' RACE reads with MiXCR. The table records about 60,000 distinct CDR3 sequences, about 11% of them present only once. These data belong to a study of early T cells in non-severe SARS-CoV-2 infection. At the level of the study: The sequenced material was bulk RNA from unsorted whole blood, and its chains were unpaired.

This clonotype was sampled from an adult who was a healthcare worker with PCR-confirmed SARS-CoV-2 infection or an uninfected control (not recorded which). The sample here was whole blood, taken at baseline. The genes are TRBV10-2 and TRBJ2-5, with TRBD2 as a possible D gene (7 bases). CDR3 coding DNA: TGCGCCAGCCGGAGGGGAGGGGGATTAGAGACCCAGTACTTC. It encodes CASRRGGGLETQYF.